The following is a TCR beta chain sequence with its context. This receptor's antigen is unknown. The input lacks base qualities; no much larger clone sits a single base away. Ficoll-Paque density gradient centrifugation was the method used to isolate PBMCs. V is clipped by 0 bases and J by 2 bases, and the sequence between their germline boundaries is 13 bases long. The CDR3 goes from the cysteine to the phenylalanine over 17 residues. The sequence is cut down to CDR3 DNA, 51 bases in frame from base 1. CDR1 and CDR2, looked up from the germline V gene, are SGHVS and FQNEAQ. The listed sequencing device is Illumina NovaSeq 6000. cDNA libraries for TCRalpha and TCRbeta were prepared by 5'RACE using constant-segment primers, with sample barcodes and unique molecular identifiers added. Trizol reagent was used to extract RNA from every sample. Library amplification was performed in two PCR steps, and a second sample barcode and Illumina TruSeq adapters were introduced in the second step. The libraries were sequenced on an Illumina NovaSeq using 2 x 150 bp paired-end reads. The study's own analysis went as follows. With migec v1.2.7, reads were demultiplexed and then collapsed into UMI-guided consensus sequences. Using mixcr v2.1.11, UMI consensuses were aligned to TRA and TRB V and J templates and then assembled into clonotypes. Expanded or contracted clonotypes were those called significant by both edgeR and NoisET, with noise models trained on biological replicates. edgeR calls used a false discovery rate-adjusted p below 0.01 and a log2 fold-change threshold of 1. As an exploratory analysis of dynamics, PCA with hierarchical clustering was applied to max-normalized trajectories of the 1000 most abundant clonotypes. The CD4 or CD8 phenotype of responding clones was assigned using the separately sequenced CD4+ and CD8+ repertoires. The raw public reads went through TCRdb reprocessing: fastp at Q25, MiXCR clone calling, in-frame beta chains kept. Each record represents a unique CDR3 protein, reported with the most common genes and DNA among its rows. TCRdb assigned the V and J calls; the authors' analysis was not used. The sample yields some 68,000 distinct CDR3 sequences; over 15% were counted once. Of the sample, about 31% is held by the ten largest clones.

These data come from a study of T-cell memory formation after mild COVID-19 (TCRdb year 2021). In terms of the full investigation: Most TCR sequence clusters were specific to one of the two donors. In a couple of donors, T-cell clones that expanded and contracted after mild COVID-19 were followed by sequencing TCRalpha and TCRbeta repertoires longitudinally. The cohort comprised two young, previously healthy adult volunteers, one female and one male. General conclusions and limits of the study: Some responding clones were found in pre-infection memory, which suggests that pre-existing cross-reactive memory T cells took part in the SARS-CoV-2 response. Contracting CD4+ clones turned up mainly in the CM and EM memory subsets, whereas EMRA was where CD8+ clones were enriched. The study covered only two mild cases, and larger cohorts including severe cases with pre-infection samples were considered necessary. SARS-CoV-2 specificity of the second-wave clones peaking on day 37 was not confirmed. Clones contracting from day 15 to 85 had balanced CD4/CD8 phenotypes, while a second wave expanding from day 15 to 37 was biased towards CD4+.

The TCR comes from an adult woman who had mild COVID-19 (a few samples of this study predate the infection). The sample titles of this study are shuffled in the database, so cell type and time point are left out; the donor was told from shared clones. The chain is assembled from TRBV7-8 and TRBJ2-2, with the D segment identity uncertain. The sequenced sample consisted of PBMCs or a T cell subset sorted from them (not recorded which). The sequenced DNA is TGTGCCAGCAGCTTAGCGCACCGGAGACAAAACACCGGGGAGCTGTTTTTT. The translation is CASSLAHRRQNTGELFF.